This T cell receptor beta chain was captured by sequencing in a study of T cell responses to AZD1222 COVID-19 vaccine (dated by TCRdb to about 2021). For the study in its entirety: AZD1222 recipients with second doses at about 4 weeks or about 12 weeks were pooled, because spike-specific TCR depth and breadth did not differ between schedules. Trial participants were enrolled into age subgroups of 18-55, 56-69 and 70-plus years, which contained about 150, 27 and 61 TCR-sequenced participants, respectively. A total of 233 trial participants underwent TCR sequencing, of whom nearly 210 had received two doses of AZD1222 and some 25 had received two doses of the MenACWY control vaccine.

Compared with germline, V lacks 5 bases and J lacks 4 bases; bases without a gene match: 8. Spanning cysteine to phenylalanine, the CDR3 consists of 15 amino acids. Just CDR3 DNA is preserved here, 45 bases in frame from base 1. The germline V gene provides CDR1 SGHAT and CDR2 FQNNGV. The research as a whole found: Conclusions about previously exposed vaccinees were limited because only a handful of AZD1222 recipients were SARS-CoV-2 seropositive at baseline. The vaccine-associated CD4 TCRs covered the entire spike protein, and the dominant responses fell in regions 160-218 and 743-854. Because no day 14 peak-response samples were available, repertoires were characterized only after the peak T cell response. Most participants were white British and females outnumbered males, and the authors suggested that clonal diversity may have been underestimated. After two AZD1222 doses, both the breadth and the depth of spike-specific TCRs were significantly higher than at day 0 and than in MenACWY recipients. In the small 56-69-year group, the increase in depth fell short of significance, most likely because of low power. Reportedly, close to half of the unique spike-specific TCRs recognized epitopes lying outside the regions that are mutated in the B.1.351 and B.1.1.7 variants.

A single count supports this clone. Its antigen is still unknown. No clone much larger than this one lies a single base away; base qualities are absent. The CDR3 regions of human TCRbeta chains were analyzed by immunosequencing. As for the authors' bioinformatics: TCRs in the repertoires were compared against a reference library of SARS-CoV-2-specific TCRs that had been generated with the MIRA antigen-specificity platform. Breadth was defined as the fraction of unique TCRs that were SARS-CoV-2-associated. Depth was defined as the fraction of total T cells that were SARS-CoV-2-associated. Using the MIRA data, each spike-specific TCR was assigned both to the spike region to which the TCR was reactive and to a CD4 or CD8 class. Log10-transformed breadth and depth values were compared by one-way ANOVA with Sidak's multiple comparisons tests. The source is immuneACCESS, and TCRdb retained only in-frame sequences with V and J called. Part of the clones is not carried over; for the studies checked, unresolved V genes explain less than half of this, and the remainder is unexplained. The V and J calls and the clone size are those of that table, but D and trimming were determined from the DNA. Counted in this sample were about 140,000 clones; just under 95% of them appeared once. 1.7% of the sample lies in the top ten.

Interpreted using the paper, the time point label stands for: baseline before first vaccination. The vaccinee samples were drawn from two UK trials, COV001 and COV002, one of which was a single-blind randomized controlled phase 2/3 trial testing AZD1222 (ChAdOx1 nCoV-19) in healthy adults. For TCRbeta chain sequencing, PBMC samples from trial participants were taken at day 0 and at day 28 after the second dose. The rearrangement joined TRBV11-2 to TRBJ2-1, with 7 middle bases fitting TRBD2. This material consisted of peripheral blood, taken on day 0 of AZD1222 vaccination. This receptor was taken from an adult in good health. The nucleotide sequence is TGTGCCAGCAGCACTGCTAGCGGAGGGTACAATGAGCAGTTCTTC. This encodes CASSTASGGYNEQFF. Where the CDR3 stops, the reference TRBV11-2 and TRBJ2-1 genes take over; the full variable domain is EAGVAQSPRYKIIEKRQSVAFWCNPISGHATLYWYQQILGQGPKLLIQFQNNGVVDDSQLPKDRFSAERLKGVDSTLKIQPAKLEDSAVYLCASSTASGGYNEQFFGPGTRLTVL.